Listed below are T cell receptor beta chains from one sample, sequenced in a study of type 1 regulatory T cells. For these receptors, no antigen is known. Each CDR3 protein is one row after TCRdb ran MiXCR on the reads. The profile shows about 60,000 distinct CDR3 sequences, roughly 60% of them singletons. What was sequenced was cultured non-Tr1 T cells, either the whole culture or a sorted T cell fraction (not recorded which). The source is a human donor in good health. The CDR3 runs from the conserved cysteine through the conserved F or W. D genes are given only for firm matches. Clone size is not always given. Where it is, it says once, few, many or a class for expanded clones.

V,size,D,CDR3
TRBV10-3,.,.,CAISEDQGAQSGYTF
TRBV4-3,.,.,CASSQGPAVSTDTQYF
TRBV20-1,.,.,CSAKTGKETQYF
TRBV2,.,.,CASSEPQKAKNIQYF
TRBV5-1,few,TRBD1,CASSGTGGVNEQFF
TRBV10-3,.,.,CAISGDLGNTIYF
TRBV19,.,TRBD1,CASSIRGLGNQPQHF
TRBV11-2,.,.,CASSLSIGSGSTDTQYF
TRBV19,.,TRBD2,CARTRGTSGYNEQFF
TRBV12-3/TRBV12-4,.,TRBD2,CASSLRAGEIETQYF
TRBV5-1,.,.,CASSESTDRGETQYF
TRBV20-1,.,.,CSATQGRSGGELFF
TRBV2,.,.,CASRGPGETQYF
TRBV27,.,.,CASSDLVLARVGGANVLTF
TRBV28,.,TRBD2,CASRTGTSVTGELFF
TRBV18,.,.,CASSPTDSNYGYTF
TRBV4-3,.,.,CASSQDRSYEQYF
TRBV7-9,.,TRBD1,CASSSRGTRDRASYGYTF